The 32 T cell receptor beta chains below all came from one sample that was sequenced in a study of T cells in Graves' hyperthyroidism and ophthalmopathy. Amplification targeted TCR beta CDR3 regions from RNA transcripts. Researchers ran a first-round RT-PCR on the TCR CDR3 using the HTBI primer set. From the multiplex PCR reads, TCRdb called clonotypes with MiXCR, one entry per CDR3 protein. The sample yields fewer than 850,000 distinct CDR3 sequences, roughly 17% seen once. Material for sequencing was blood. Receptors originate from a man aged 45-65 years with Graves' hyperthyroidism.

This clonotype was detected many times. V is TRBV9 and J is TRBJ2-1; TRBD2 matches at 8 bases. There are 12 residues in the CDR3. Germline CDR1 reads SGDLS; CDR2 reads YYNGEE. Trimming took 5 bases from V and 7 from J; bases not matched to a gene: 2. The CDR3 sequence: CASRGLENEQFF. The CDR3 coding sequence is TGTGCCAGCAGGGGACTAGAGAATGAGCAGTTCTTC.

This clonotype was seen at least ten times. The J gene is TRBJ2-6, the V gene TRBV2; D could derive from TRBD1 or TRBD2 (5 bases each). The germline CDR1 and CDR2 sequences are SNHLY and FYNNEI. V was cut by 8 bases and J by 2 bases, with 13 bases left in between. The CDR3 contains 15 residues. This CDR3 reads CASQSQGPGANVLTF. DNA of the CDR3: TGTGCCAGCCAATCGCAGGGACCTGGGGCCAACGTCCTGACTTTC.

Ten or more counts support this clonotype. J is TRBJ2-7 and V is TRBV7-2; TRBD2 matches 8 bases. Germline CDR1 is SGHTA and CDR2 is FQGNSA. CDR3 length equals 15 residues. V lost 4 bases to trimming and J lost 4 bases; unmatched junction nucleotides: 9. Here the CDR3 reads CASSSRGGPGYEQYF. The CDR3 nucleotides are TGTGCCAGCAGCTCCCGGGGGGGCCCAGGATACGAGCAGTACTTC. Variable domain in full (rest from reference TRBV7-2 and TRBJ2-7): GAGVSQSPSNKVTEKGKDVELRCDPISGHTALYWYRQSLGQGLEFLIYFQGNSAPDKSGLPSDRFSAERTGGSVSTLTIQRTQQEDSAVYLCASSSRGGPGYEQYFGPGTRLTVT.

This clonotype came up many times. The CDR3 loop is CASSTLQGLGTNTEAFF. CDR3 bases: TGTGCCAGCAGCACCCTACAGGGGCTCGGTACGAACACTGAAGCTTTCTTT. The V call is TRBV7-6, the J call TRBJ1-1; the match to TRBD1 covers 7 bases. CDR1 SGHVS and CDR2 FNYEAQ come from the germline V gene. The V gene end was trimmed by 5 bases and the J gene end by 1 base; junction bases not matched to a gene: 13. This CDR3 is 17 amino acids long.

This clonotype appeared many times. The chain has TRBV30 and TRBJ1-1; 7 bases agree with TRBD1. CDR3 size: 12 residues. The V gene end was trimmed by 0 bases and the J gene end by 9 bases; junction bases not matched to a gene: 4. Germline CDR1 reads GTSNPN; CDR2 reads SVGIG (reference sequence). The CDR3 coding sequence is TGTGCCTGGAGTGTACAGGGGAGCCAAGCTTTCTTT. This sequence encodes CAWSVQGSQAFF. Drawing the rest from reference TRBV30 and TRBJ1-1, the complete variable domain is SQTIHQWPATLVQPVGSPLSLECTVEGTSNPNLYWYRQAAGRGLQLLFYSVGIGQISSEVPQNLSASRPQDRQFILSSKKLLLSDSGFYLCAWSVQGSQAFFGQGTRLTVV.

The chain employs TRBV6-5 and TRBJ2-7, with D perhaps matching TRBD1 (6 bases). Germline CDR1 and CDR2: MNHEY and SVGAGI. Trimming took off 6 bases at V and 6 bases at J, with 18 bases between the two ends. The CDR3 length is 14 residues. The CDR3 region is CASRQQGSLAEQYF. CDR3 nucleotide sequence: TGTGCCAGCAGGCAACAGGGAAGCCTCGCCGAGCAGTACTTC.

This clonotype was seen repeatedly, ten times or more. The chain uses TRBV6-1 and TRBJ2-5; TRBD1 agrees at 10 bases. Losses at the gene ends were 7 bases for V and 5 bases for J; bases not matched to a gene: 1. Germline V lookup: CDR1 MNHNS, CDR2 SASEGT. There are 12 residues in the CDR3. The CDR3 bases are TGTGCCAGCACGACAGGGGGCGAGACCCAGTACTTC. Amino acid sequence: CASTTGGETQYF.

This clonotype came up many times. The CDR3 DNA reads as TGTGCCAGCAACCTAAAAGGGGTTGGCGCGGGGCCTCAGGACGAGCAGTACTTC. It codes for CASNLKGVGAGPQDEQYF. The rearrangement uses TRBV28 and TRBJ2-7, with D possibly being TRBD2 (6 bases). This CDR3 has 18 amino acids. The germline gives CDR1 MDHEN, CDR2 SYDVKM. Trimming removed 7 bases at V and 5 bases at J, with 30 bases between.

The chain joins TRBV6-2 or TRBV6-3 to TRBJ1-5, with D hard to call. Trimming shortened V by 5 bases and J by 8 bases, and 16 bases separated the two germline ends. Germline CDR1 reads MNHEY; CDR2 reads SVGEGT. The CDR3 sequence is 14 residues long. CDR3 sequence (DNA): TGTGCCAGCAGTCCGGGTCCCCCCGGAGAGCCCCAGCATTTT. It translates to CASSPGPPGEPQHF.

Only a few counts were recorded for this clonotype. This sequence joins TRBV6-5 and TRBJ1-4; D remains ambiguous. Trimming removed 1 base at V and 7 bases at J, with 4 bases between. Germline V lookup: CDR1 MNHEY, CDR2 SVGAGI. The CDR3 contains 12 residues. This CDR3 reads CASSYFGEKLFF. CDR3 bases: TGTGCCAGCAGTTACTTCGGTGAAAAACTGTTTTTT.

This clonotype was recorded at least ten times. The V call is TRBV7-8, the J call TRBJ2-5; 8 nucleotides line up with TRBD1. The CDR3 extends over 15 amino acids. Germline V gene data show CDR1 as SGHVS and CDR2 as FQNEAQ. V lost 4 bases and J lost 5; bases outside the gene matches: 9. CDR3 nucleotides: TGTGCCAGCAGCTCCACAGGGGGAGGCGCGGAGACCCAGTACTTC. Protein product: CASSSTGGGAETQYF.

This clonotype was seen many times. The chain combines TRBV28 with TRBJ2-5; TRBD2 aligns across 9 bases. V lost 4 bases, J lost 2 bases, and 5 bases stayed unmatched. CDR3 length: 15 residues. Germline V gives CDR1 MDHEN, CDR2 SYDVKM. CDR3 sequence (DNA): TGTGCCAGCAGTTCAGAGGGACTAGCTCAAGAGACCCAGTACTTC. It translates to CASSSEGLAQETQYF.

Only a few counts were recorded for this clonotype. The rearrangement uses TRBV6-1 and TRBJ1-4; D ambiguous. V lost 7 bases, J lost 6 bases, and 18 bases lay in between. Germline CDR1 is MNHNS and CDR2 is SASEGT. This CDR3 is built from 15 residues. The CDR3 coding sequence is TGTGCCAGCACTCTAAGATCCGCCGGGGATGAAAAACTGTTTTTT. Its translation is CASTLRSAGDEKLFF.

There are many counts of this clonotype. The rearrangement links TRBV28 to TRBJ1-1, with 7 bases identical to TRBD1. The V gene's germline CDR1 is MDHEN and CDR2 SYDVKM. There are 14 residues in the CDR3. J lost 2 bases, V lost 6 bases, and 6 bases had no gene match. CDR3 DNA sequence: TGTGCCAGCAGGTACAACAGGGGAAACACTGAAGCTTTCTTT. Translated, it gives CASRYNRGNTEAFF.

The chain employs TRBV19 and TRBJ1-2; D ambiguous. The CDR3 covers 20 residues. With 0 bases removed from V and 4 bases from J, the gap between germline ends came to 27 bases. Per the germline V gene, CDR1 is LNHDA and CDR2 is SQIVND (reference sequence). The CDR3 DNA is TGTGCCAGTAGTATAGATGAGATACTCATCGGGCCACCCGGAGGCTATGGCTACACCTTC. It is translated as CASSIDEILIGPPGGYGYTF.

This clonotype was seen repeatedly, ten times or more. V and J are TRBV28 and TRBJ2-7, with a possible D match to TRBD2 (6 bases). The CDR3 sequence is 16 residues long. V lost 5 bases to trimming and J lost 2 bases, with 19 bases between them. Germline V lookup: CDR1 MDHEN, CDR2 SYDVKM. The CDR3 nucleotides are TGTGCCAGCAGTGACGGGGGAACTCGCTTTACCTACGAGCAGTACTTC. Protein: CASSDGGTRFTYEQYF.

The chain is built from TRBV7-2 and TRBJ1-5; D ambiguous. CDR1 SGHTA and CDR2 FQGNSA come from the germline V gene. Trimming removed 7 bases at V and 8 bases at J, with 12 bases between. The CDR3 is made up of 12 amino acids. The CDR3 sequence: CASTIRWEPQHF. The CDR3 DNA reads as TGTGCCAGCACCATTCGATGGGAGCCCCAGCATTTT.

This clonotype has ten or more counts. The chain uses TRBV29-1 and TRBJ2-5; perhaps TRBD1 as D (6 bases). Germline V gives CDR1 SQVTM, CDR2 ANQGSEA. The CDR3 extends over 13 amino acids. The V end lost 7 bases, the J end lost 0 bases, and 12 bases lay between the germline ends. The CDR3 region has the DNA TGCAGCGGTGCGGACAGTCACCAAGAGACCCAGTACTTC. Protein sequence: CSGADSHQETQYF.

This clonotype was detected many times. The rearrangement joins TRBV12-3 or TRBV12-4 to TRBJ1-6; maybe TRBD1 (6 bases). The germline V and J ends were trimmed by 7 bases and 7 bases, with 14 bases remaining between them. The CDR3 is made up of 14 amino acids. For the CDR3, the DNA is TGTGCCAGCAAGTTTAGGGGGATGAATTCACCCCTCCACTTT. It yields the protein CASKFRGMNSPLHF.

This clonotype came up a few times. This sequence joins TRBV29-1 and TRBJ2-7, with 10 bases identical to TRBD2. The germline CDR1 and CDR2 sequences are SQVTM and ANQGSEA. Germline trimming cut 5 bases from V and 3 bases from J; bases unmatched to any gene: 10. The CDR3 length is 15 residues. The CDR3 DNA is TGCAGCGTTAGAGGGGCTAGCGGGAGAGACTACGAGCAGTACTTC. Translated, it gives CSVRGASGRDYEQYF.

This chain uses TRBV19 with TRBJ2-7; D remains ambiguous. This CDR3 has 14 residues. Germline CDR1 LNHDA, CDR2 SQIVND (reference sequence). The ends were cut back, 9 bases at V and 1 base at J, with 16 bases in the middle. CDR3 in amino acids: CASAWAEKSYEQYF. The CDR3 DNA reads TGTGCCAGCGCGTGGGCGGAAAAGTCCTACGAGCAGTACTTC.

Concerning this clonotype itself: A much larger clone differs by one base, so this may be a read error. The V and J genes are TRBV11-2 and TRBJ2-7; D gene ambiguous. The CDR3 is 15 residues long. Germline CDR1 is SGHAT and CDR2 is FQNNGV. V was pared by 1 base and J by 3 bases, with 13 bases between. The CDR3 DNA reads TGTGCCAGCAGCTTAGGCAGGATAAGTGTCTACGAGCAGTACTTC. It specifies CASSLGRISVYEQYF.

This clonotype has at least ten counts. V gene TRBV28 combines with J gene TRBJ2-1; 7 nucleotides align to TRBD2. CDR3 size: 14 residues. Trimming removed 5 bases from V and 1 base from J; junction bases left unmatched: 2. Germline CDR1 reads MDHEN; CDR2 reads SYDVKM. In nucleotides, the CDR3 is TGTGCCAGCAGTCCCGGGGGGTCCTACAATGAGCAGTTCTTC. Translated: CASSPGGSYNEQFF.

The CDR3 region is CASSISETSFGYEQYF. DNA of the CDR3: TGTGCCAGTAGTATAAGCGAGACTAGCTTCGGGTACGAGCAGTACTTC. The chain links TRBV19 to TRBJ2-7; 7 bases are a match to TRBD2. The CDR3 is 16 residues long. Germline V gene lookup returns CDR1 LNHDA and CDR2 SQIVND (reference sequence). J was trimmed by 4 bases and V by 2 bases; bases with no gene match: 11.

This chain uses TRBV30 with TRBJ1-2, with D possibly matching TRBD1 (5 bases). There are 13 residues in the CDR3. Germline V CDR1 and CDR2: GTSNPN, SVGIG (reference sequence). Trimming pared 5 bases from V and 7 bases from J, leaving 17 bases between. CDR3 sequence reads: CAWWRGSFTGYTF. CDR3 coding DNA: TGTGCCTGGTGGCGGGGCAGTTTTACTGGCTACACCTTC.

This clonotype was recorded a few times. The chain combines TRBV30 with TRBJ2-1; D gene unclear. The CDR3 runs to 12 residues. CDR1 and CDR2 from the germline V gene are GTSNPN and SVGIG (reference sequence). V lost 1 base, J lost 3 bases, and 4 bases lay in between. The CDR3 sequence: CAWSGGYNEQFF. DNA for the CDR3: TGTGCCTGGAGTGGCGGCTACAATGAGCAGTTCTTC.

The rearrangement links TRBV19 to TRBJ1-2, with TRBD1 identical over 9 bases. The CDR3 sequence is 15 residues long. Germline assignment: CDR1 LNHDA and CDR2 SQIVND (reference sequence). The junction had 8 bases not matched to a gene; V was cut back by 3 bases and J by 6 bases. The CDR3 is CASSIIDRGKNGYTF. The DNA for the CDR3 is TGTGCCAGTAGTATTATCGACAGGGGGAAGAATGGCTACACCTTC.

This rearrangement joins TRBV18 to TRBJ1-3; no firm D call. Germline V gene sequence: CDR1 KGHSH, CDR2 LQKENI. V was clipped by 0 bases and J by 9 bases, with 15 bases between them. The CDR3 is 15 residues long. CDR3 protein: CASSPPPAVTRTIYF. As DNA, the CDR3 is TGTGCCAGCTCACCACCGCCCGCCGTAACTCGCACCATATATTTT.

This clonotype was seen ten or more times. V usage is TRBV20-1 and J usage is TRBJ1-2; 9 nucleotides agree with TRBD1. The CDR3 runs 12 residues. V was pared by 5 bases and J by 7 bases, with 5 bases of the junction left unmatched. Germline lookup yields CDR1 DFQATT and CDR2 SNEGSKA (reference sequence). DNA of the CDR3: TGCAGTGCTCTCACAGGGGGCCTTGGCTACACCTTC. Its translation is CSALTGGLGYTF.

This clonotype came up many times. The rearrangement joins TRBV2 to TRBJ1-6, with 12 bases matching TRBD1. Trimming took 6 bases from V and 5 from J; bases not matched to a gene: 5. Germline CDR1 reads SNHLY; CDR2 reads FYNNEI. CDR3 length: 16 residues. The CDR3 DNA is TGTGCCAGCAGCGAGGGACAGGGGGCGGATAATTCACCCCTCCACTTT. It specifies CASSEGQGADNSPLHF.

At least ten counts were recorded for this clonotype. V and J are TRBV30 and TRBJ2-3; tentatively, D is TRBD1 (6 bases). Between the trimmed V and J ends, which lost 4 bases and 2 bases, there was a span of 13 bases. The CDR3 sequence is 14 residues long. Germline CDR1 reads GTSNPN; CDR2 reads SVGIG (reference sequence). The CDR3 bases are TGTGCCTGGACTGGGCAGGGGATCACAGATACGCAGTATTTT. Translated, it gives CAWTGQGITDTQYF.

The V gene is TRBV12-3 or TRBV12-4, the J gene TRBJ2-1, with D possibly being TRBD1 (6 bases). The CDR3 has 13 residues. Trimming removed 8 bases from V and 7 bases from J, with 15 bases in between. The CDR3 loop reads CASLQGLGNEQFF. DNA for the CDR3: TGTGCCAGCCTCCAGGGGCTCGGAAATGAGCAGTTCTTC.